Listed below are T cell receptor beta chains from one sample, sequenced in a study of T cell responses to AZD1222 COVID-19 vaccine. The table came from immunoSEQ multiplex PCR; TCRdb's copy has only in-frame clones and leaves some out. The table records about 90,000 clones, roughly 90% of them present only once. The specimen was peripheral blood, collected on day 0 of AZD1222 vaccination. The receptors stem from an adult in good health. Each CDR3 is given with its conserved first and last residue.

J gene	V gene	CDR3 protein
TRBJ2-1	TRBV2	CASSEERGANEQFF
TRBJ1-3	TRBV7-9	CASSRNPDTGNTIYF
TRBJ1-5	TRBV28	CASSPQGGGNQPQHF
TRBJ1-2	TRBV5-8	CASSSPYAAGGRANYGYTF
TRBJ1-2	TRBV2	CASTVSLILIRPNYGYTF
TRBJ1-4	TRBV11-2	CASSQVFPDSWFTNEKLFF
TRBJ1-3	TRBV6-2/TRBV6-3	CASSYSTRPGKDSGNTIYF
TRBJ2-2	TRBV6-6	CASSRGLAATGELFF
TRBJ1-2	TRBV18	CASSPRENYGYTF
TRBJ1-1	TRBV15	CATSRTGNTEAFF
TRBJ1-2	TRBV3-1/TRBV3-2	CASSETKGGYTF
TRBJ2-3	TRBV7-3	CASSPPRARSTDTQYF
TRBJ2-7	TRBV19	CASSPWDVGSYEQYF
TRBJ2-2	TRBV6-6	CASSSHLGDTGELFF
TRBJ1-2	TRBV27	CASSDGRNYGYTF
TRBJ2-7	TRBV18	CASSQGQGWSYEQYF
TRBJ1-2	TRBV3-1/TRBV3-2	CASSQPDRPGYTF
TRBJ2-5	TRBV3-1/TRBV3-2	CASSHPLGLVGQETQYF
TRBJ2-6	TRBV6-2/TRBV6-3	CASSYGGSGANVLTF
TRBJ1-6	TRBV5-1	CASSLNTDRSSPLHF
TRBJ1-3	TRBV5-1	CASSLDWRADSGNTIYF
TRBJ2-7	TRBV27	CASSLSGTGYEQYF
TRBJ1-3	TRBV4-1	CASSQEETSGLATIYF
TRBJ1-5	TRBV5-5	CASSLYQGAGNQPQHF
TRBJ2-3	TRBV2	CASRFGGDTQYF
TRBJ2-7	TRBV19	CASSGGQNYEQYF
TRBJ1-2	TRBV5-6	CASSLGLLYGYTF
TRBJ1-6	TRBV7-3	CASSRGQSVDSPLHF
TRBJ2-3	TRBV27	CASTLAGDETDTQYF
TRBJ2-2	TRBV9	CASSVGFAGDTGELFF
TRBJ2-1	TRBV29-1	CSVVPRVDEQFF
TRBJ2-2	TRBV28	CASSPTTTGELFF
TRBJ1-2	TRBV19	CASSPGNYGYTF
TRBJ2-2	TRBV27	CASRMTANTGELFF
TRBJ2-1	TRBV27	CASSGTRGHEQFF
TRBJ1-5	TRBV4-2	CASSQVNGGVSNQPQHF
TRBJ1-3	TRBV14	CASSQTGASGNTIYF
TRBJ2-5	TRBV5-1	CASSLGQQETQYF
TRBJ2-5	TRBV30	CAHNRGDQETQYF
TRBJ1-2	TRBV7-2	CASTITLGLGFGGYTF
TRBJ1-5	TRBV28	CASSLPNQPQHF
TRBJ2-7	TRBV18	CASSPKGGTSPSSYEQYF
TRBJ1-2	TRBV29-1	CSVSDRAGYTF
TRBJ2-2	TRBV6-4	CASSDTNTGELFF
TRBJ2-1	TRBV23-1	CARAGEILSEQFF
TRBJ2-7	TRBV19	CASSLAALGFYEQYF
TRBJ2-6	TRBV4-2	CASSHSGQTGANVLTF
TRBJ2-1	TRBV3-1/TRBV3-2	CASSRTYPSPYNEQFF
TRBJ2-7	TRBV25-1	CASSRTGSSYEQYF
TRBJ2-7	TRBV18	CASSPRQGLTYEQYF
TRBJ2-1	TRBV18	CASSPLSPGQRLYNEQFF
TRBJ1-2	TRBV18	CASSPNDGQGAGGYTF